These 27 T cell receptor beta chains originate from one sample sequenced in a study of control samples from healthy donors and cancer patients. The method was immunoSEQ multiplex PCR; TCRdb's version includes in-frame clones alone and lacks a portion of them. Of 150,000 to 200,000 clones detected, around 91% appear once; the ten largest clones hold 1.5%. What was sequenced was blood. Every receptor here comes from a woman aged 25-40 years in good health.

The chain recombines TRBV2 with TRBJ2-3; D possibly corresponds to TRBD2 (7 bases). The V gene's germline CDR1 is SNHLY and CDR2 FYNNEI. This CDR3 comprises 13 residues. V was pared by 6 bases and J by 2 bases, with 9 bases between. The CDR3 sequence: CASSGGPTDTQYF. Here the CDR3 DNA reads TGTGCCAGCAGCGGGGGGCCCACAGATACGCAGTATTTT.

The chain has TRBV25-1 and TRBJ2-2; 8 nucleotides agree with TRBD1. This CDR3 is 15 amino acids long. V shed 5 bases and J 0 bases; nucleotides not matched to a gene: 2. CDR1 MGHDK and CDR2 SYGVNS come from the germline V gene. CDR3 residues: CASSLTGANTGELFF. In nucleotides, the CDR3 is TGTGCCAGCAGTCTGACAGGGGCGAACACCGGGGAGCTGTTTTTT.

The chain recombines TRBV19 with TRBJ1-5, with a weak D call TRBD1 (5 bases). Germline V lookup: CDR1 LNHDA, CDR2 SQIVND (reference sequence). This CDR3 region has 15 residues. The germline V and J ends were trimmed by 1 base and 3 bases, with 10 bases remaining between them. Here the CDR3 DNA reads TGTGCCAGTAGTATAGGGGACTTAACCAATCAGCCCCAGCATTTT. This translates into CASSIGDLTNQPQHF.

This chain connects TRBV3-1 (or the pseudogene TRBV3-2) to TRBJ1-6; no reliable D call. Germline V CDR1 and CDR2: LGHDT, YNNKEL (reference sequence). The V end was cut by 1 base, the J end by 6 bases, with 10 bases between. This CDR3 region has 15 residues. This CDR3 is CASSQGSGFNSPLHF. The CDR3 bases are TGTGCCAGCAGCCAAGGGTCAGGTTTTAATTCACCCCTCCACTTT.

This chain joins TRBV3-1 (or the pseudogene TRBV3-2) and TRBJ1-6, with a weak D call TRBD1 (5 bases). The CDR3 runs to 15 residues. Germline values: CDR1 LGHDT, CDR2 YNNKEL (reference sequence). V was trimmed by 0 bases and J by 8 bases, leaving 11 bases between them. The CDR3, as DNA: TGTGCCAGCAGCCAAGATGGGGGGGTCGATTCACCCCTCCACTTT. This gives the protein CASSQDGGVDSPLHF.

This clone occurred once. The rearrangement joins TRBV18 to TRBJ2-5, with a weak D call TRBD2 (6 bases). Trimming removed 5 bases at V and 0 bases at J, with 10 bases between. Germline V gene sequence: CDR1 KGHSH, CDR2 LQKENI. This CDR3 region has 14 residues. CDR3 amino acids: CASSTGLHQETQYF. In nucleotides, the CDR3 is TGTGCCAGCTCAACGGGACTCCACCAAGAGACCCAGTACTTC.

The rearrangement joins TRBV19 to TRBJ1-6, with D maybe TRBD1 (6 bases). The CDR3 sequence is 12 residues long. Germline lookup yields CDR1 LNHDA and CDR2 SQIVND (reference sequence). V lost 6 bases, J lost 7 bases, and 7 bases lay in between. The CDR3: CASSGQNSPLHF. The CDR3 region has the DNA TGTGCCAGTAGCGGACAGAATTCACCCCTCCACTTT.

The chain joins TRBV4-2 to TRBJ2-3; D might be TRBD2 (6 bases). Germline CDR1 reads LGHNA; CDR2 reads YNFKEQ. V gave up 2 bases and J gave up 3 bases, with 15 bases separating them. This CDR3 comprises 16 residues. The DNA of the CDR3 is TGTGCCAGCAGCCAACATTCCGGAGGGAGAACAGATACGCAGTATTTT. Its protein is CASSQHSGGRTDTQYF.

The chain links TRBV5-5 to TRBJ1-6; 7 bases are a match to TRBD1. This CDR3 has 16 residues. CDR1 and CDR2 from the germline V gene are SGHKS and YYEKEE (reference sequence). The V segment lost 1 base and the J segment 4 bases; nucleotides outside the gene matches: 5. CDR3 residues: CASSLQGGGYNSPLHF. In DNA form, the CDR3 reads TGTGCCAGCAGCTTGCAGGGGGGCGGATATAATTCACCCCTCCACTTT. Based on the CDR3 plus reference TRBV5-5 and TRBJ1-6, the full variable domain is DAGVTQSPTHLIKTRGQQVTLRCSPISGHKSVSWYQQVLGQGPQFIFQYYEKEERGRGNFPDRFSARQFPNYSSELNVNALLLGDSALYLCASSLQGGGYNSPLHFGNGTRLTVT.

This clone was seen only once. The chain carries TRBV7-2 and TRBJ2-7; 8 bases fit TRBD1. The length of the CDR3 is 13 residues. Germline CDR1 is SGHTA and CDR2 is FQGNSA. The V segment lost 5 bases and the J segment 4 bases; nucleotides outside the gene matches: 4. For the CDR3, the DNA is TGTGCCAGCAGCCGACAGGGGAGGTACGAGCAGTACTTC. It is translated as CASSRQGRYEQYF.

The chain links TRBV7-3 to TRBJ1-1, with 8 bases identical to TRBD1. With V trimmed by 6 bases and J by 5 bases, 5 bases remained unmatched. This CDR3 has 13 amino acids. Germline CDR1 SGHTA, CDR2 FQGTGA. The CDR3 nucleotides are TGTGCCAGCAGTCAACAGGGGGGGACTGAAGCTTTCTTT. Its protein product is CASSQQGGTEAFF.

The CDR3 nucleotides are TGCGCCAGCAGCTTGGGAGCGGGAGGGGGAGAGCAGTACTTC. Translation: CASSLGAGGGEQYF. The V call is TRBV5-1, the J call TRBJ2-7; 10 bases agree with TRBD2. Losses at the gene ends were 0 bases for V and 7 bases for J; bases not matched to a gene: 4. The CDR3 covers 14 residues. Germline CDR1 is SGHRS and CDR2 is YFSETQ. The whole variable domain, filled in from reference TRBV5-1 and TRBJ2-7, reads KAGVTQTPRYLIKTRGQQVTLSCSPISGHRSVSWYQQTPGQGLQFLFEYFSETQRNKGNFPGRFSGRQFSNSRSEMNVSTLELGDSALYLCASSLGAGGGEQYFGPGTRLTVT.

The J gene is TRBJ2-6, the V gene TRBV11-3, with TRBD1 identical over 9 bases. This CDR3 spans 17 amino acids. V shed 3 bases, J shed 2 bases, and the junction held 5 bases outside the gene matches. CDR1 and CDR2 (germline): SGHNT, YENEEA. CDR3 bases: TGTGCCAGCAGCTTGGGGACAGGGCTCACTGGGGCCAACGTCCTGACTTTC. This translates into CASSLGTGLTGANVLTF.

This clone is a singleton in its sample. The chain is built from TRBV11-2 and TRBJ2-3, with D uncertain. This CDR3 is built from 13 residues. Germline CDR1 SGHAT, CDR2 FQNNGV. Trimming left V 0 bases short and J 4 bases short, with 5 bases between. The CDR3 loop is CASSLDQSDTQYF. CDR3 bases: TGTGCCAGCAGCTTAGATCAATCAGATACGCAGTATTTT.

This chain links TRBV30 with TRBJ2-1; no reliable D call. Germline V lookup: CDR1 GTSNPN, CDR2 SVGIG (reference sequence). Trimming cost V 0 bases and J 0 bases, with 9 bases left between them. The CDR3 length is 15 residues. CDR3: CAWSVGPDSYNEQFF. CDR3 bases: TGTGCCTGGAGTGTAGGCCCCGACTCCTACAATGAGCAGTTCTTC.

The CDR3 reads CASRKDRDYGYTF. CDR3 sequence (DNA): TGTGCCAGCAGAAAGGACAGGGATTATGGCTACACCTTC. The rearrangement joins TRBV6-5 to TRBJ1-2; TRBD1 aligns across 8 bases. The CDR3 has 13 residues. After removal of 6 bases from V and 5 bases from J, the junction contained 5 bases not matched to a gene. CDR1 MNHEY and CDR2 SVGAGI come from the germline V gene.

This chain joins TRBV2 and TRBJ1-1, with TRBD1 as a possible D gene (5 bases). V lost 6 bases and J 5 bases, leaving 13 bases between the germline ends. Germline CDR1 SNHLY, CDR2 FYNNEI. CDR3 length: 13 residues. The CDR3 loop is CASRRGVRTEAFF. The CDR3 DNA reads TGTGCCAGCAGGCGAGGGGTGCGGACTGAAGCTTTCTTT. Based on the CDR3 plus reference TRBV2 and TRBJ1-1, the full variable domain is EPEVTQTPSHQVTQMGQEVILRCVPISNHLYFYWYRQILGQKVEFLVSFYNNEISEKSEIFDDQFSVERPDGSNFTLKIRSTKLEDSAMYFCASRRGVRTEAFFGQGTRLTVV.

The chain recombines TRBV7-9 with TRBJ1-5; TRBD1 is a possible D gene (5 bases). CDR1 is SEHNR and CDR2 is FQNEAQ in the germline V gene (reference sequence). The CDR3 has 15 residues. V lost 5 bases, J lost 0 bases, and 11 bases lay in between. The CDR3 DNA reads TGTGCCAGCAGCGCAGACAGATATAGCAATCAGCCCCAGCATTTT. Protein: CASSADRYSNQPQHF.

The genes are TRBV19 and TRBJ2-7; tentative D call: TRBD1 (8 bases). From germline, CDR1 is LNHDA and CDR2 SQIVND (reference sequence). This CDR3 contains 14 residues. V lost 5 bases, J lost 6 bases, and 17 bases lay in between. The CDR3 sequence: CASSETGGVREQYF. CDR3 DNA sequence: TGTGCCAGTAGTGAAACAGGGGGGGTACGCGAGCAGTACTTC.

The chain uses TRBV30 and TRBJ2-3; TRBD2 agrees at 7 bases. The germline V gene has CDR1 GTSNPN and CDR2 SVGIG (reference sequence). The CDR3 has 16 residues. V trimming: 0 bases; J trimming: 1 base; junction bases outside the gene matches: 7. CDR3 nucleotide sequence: TGTGCCTGGAGTGTACTGGGGGGGTATGGCACAGATACGCAGTATTTT. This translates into CAWSVLGGYGTDTQYF.

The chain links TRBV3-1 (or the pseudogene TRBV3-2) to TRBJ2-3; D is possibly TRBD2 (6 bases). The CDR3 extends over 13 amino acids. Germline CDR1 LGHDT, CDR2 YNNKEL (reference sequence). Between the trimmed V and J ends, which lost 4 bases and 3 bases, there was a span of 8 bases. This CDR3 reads CASSPTSTDTQYF. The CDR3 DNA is TGTGCCAGCAGCCCGACTAGTACAGATACGCAGTATTTT.

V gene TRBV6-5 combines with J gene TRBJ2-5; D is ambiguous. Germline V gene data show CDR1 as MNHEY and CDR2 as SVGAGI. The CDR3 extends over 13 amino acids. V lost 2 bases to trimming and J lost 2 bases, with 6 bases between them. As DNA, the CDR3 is TGTGCCAGCAGTTACAACAGACAAGAGACCCAGTACTTC. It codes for CASSYNRQETQYF.

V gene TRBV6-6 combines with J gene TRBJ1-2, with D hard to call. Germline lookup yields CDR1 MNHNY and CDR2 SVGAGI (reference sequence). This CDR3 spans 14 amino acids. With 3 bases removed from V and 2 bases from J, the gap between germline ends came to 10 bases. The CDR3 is CASSYGRPNYGYTF. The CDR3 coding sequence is TGTGCCAGCAGTTATGGGAGGCCGAACTATGGCTACACCTTC.

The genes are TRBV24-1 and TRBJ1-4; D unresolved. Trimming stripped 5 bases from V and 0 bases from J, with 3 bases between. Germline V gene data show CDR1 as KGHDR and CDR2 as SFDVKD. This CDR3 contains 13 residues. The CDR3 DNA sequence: TGTGCCACCAGTGGAACAACTAATGAAAAACTGTTTTTT. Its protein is CATSGTTNEKLFF.

The CDR3 loop is CSASTGTVYSNQPQHF. CDR3 DNA: TGCAGTGCTAGTACAGGGACCGTTTATAGCAATCAGCCCCAGCATTTT. This chain connects TRBV20-1 to TRBJ1-5, with D tentatively TRBD1 (6 bases). V was shortened by 3 bases and J by 0 bases, with 15 bases between the two germline ends. Germline V lookup: CDR1 DFQATT, CDR2 SNEGSKA (reference sequence). CDR3 length: 16 residues.

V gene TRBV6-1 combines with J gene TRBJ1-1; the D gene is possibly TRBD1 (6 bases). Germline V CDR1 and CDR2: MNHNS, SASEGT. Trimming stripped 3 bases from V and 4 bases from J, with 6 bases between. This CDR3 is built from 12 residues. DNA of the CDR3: TGTGCCAGCAGTGACAGGGGCACTGAAGCTTTCTTT. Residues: CASSDRGTEAFF.

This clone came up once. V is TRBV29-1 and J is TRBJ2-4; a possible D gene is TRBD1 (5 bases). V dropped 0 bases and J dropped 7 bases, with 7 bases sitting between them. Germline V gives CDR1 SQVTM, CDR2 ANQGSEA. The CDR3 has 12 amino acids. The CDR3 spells CSVEDRVNIQYF. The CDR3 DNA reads TGCAGCGTTGAAGACAGGGTGAACATTCAGTACTTC.